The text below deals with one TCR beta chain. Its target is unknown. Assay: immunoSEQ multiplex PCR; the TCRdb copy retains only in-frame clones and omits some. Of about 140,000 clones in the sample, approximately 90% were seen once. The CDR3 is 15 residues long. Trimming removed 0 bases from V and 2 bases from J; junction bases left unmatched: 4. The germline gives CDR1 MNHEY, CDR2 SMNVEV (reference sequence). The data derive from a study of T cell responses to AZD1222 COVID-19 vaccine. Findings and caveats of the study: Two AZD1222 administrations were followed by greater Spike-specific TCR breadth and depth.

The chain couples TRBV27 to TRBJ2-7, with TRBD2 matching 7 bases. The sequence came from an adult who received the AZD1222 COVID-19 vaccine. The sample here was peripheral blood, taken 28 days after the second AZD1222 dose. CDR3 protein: CASSLSPSGAYEQYF. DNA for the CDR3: TGTGCCAGCAGTTTATCTCCTAGCGGAGCCTACGAGCAGTACTTC.